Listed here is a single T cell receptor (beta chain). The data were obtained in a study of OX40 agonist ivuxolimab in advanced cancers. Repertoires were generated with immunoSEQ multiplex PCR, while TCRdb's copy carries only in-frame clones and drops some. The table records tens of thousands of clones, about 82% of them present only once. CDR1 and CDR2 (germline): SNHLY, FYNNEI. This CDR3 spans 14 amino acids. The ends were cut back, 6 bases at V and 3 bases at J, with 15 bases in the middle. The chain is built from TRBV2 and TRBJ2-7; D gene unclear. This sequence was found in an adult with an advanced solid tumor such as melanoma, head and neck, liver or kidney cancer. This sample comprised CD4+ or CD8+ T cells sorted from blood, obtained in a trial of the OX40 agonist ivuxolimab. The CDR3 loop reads CASSKYSSNYEQYV. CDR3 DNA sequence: TGTGCCAGCAGCAAATACAGTTCCAACTACGAGCAGTACGTC.